The 10 T cell receptor beta chains below were found in one sample sequenced in a study of cytomegalovirus exposure and HLA in healthy donors. Primers for the PCR totalled 60 Vbeta and 13 Jbeta. Produced via immunoSEQ multiplex PCR; TCRdb's table is partial and in-frame only. Of more than 85,000 clones in the sample, roughly 80% were seen once. The specimen sequenced was PBMCs. The receptors were gathered from a man aged 35 to 55 in good health and CMV-seronegative.

This chain uses TRBV21-1 with TRBJ2-7; TRBD2 was called by the table and not checked on the DNA. TRBV21-1 is a pseudogene locus. CDR3 size: 15 residues. For the CDR3, the DNA is TGTGCCAGCAGCAAAGGCTTCGGGGTTGCCTACGAGCAGTACTTC. Its protein is CASSKGFGVAYEQYF.

In its sample, this clone was seen a few times. One end of the junction varies from germline; a read error may be responsible. The V gene is TRBV30, the J gene TRBJ2-7; 7 bases fit TRBD1. The CDR3 covers 15 residues. Germline V gene sequence: CDR1 GTSNPN, CDR2 SVGIG (reference sequence). CDR3 sequence (DNA): TGTGCCTGGAGGGTCCCCGGGACAGCCTCCCACGAGCAGTACTTC. Translated, it gives CAWRVPGTASHEQYF.

J is TRBJ2-1 and V is TRBV29-1; tentatively, D is TRBD1 (6 bases). The V gene's germline CDR1 is SQVTM and CDR2 ANQGSEA. The CDR3 spans 12 residues. V was cut by 6 bases and J by 0 bases, with 6 bases left in between. DNA of the CDR3: TGCAGCGTGGGACACTCCTACAATGAGCAGTTCTTC. Its translation is CSVGHSYNEQFF.

Concerning this clone: Germline is not matched at one junction end, which may reflect a read error. The chain combines TRBV7-9 with TRBJ2-7; TRBD1 matches 9 bases. Germline V gene lookup returns CDR1 SEHNR and CDR2 FQNEAQ (reference sequence). This CDR3 has 14 amino acids. The CDR3 region has the DNA TGTTCCAGCAGCTTAGGGGGACAGGGCTACGAGCAGTACTTC. Its protein is CSSSLGGQGYEQYF.

J is TRBJ1-2 and V is TRBV5-8, with D perhaps TRBD1 (6 bases). The CDR3 totals 14 residues. Germline CDR1 SGHTS, CDR2 YDEGEE. Trimming stripped 4 bases from V and 4 bases from J, with 14 bases between. The CDR3 sequence: CASSLRKGVYGYTF. In nucleotides, the CDR3 is TGTGCCAGCAGCCTGAGGAAGGGGGTCTATGGCTACACCTTC.

This clone was picked up a small number of times. The CDR3 sequence is CASSFMRGTGGYEQYF. The CDR3, as DNA: TGTGCCAGCAGCTTTATGAGAGGGACAGGGGGGTACGAGCAGTACTTC. The rearrangement links TRBV11-2 to TRBJ2-7, with 11 bases identical to TRBD1. Trimming took 3 bases from V and 4 from J; bases not matched to a gene: 8. The V gene's germline CDR1 is SGHAT and CDR2 FQNNGV. The length of the CDR3 is 16 residues.

J is TRBJ1-5 and V is TRBV19; 8 nucleotides match TRBD1. V lost 5 bases and J lost 1; bases outside the gene matches: 10. CDR3 size: 17 residues. CDR1 is LNHDA, CDR2 SQIVND, per germline (reference sequence). The CDR3 protein is CASSHWVTGGSNQPQHF. CDR3 DNA sequence: TGTGCCAGTAGTCATTGGGTCACAGGGGGGAGCAATCAGCCCCAGCATTTT.

The chain employs TRBV9 and TRBJ2-2; 11 positions agree with TRBD2. Germline assignment: CDR1 SGDLS and CDR2 YYNGEE. V shed 4 bases, J shed 4 bases, and the junction held 3 bases outside the gene matches. The CDR3 contains 15 residues. The CDR3 nucleotides read TGTGCCAGCAGCATTACTAGCGGGGGCACCGGGGAGCTGTTTTTT. This translates into CASSITSGGTGELFF.

The chain recombines TRBV25-1 with TRBJ1-1; weak D call: TRBD1 (5 bases). The germline V and J ends were trimmed by 3 bases and 5 bases, with 10 bases remaining between them. The CDR3 loop spans 13 amino acids. Germline-derived CDR1 and CDR2 are MGHDK and SYGVNS. CDR3 region: CASSDRAFTEAFF. The CDR3 DNA follows: TGTGCCAGCAGTGACAGGGCGTTTACTGAAGCTTTCTTT. The full variable domain, completed using reference TRBV25-1 and TRBJ1-1, is EADIYQTPRYLVIGTGKKITLECSQTMGHDKMYWYQQDPGMELHLIHYSYGVNSTEKGDLSSESTVSRIRTEHFPLTLESARPSHTSQYLCASSDRAFTEAFFGQGTRLTVV.

This sequence joins TRBV14 and TRBJ1-2; 7 bases agree with TRBD1. The length of the CDR3 is 14 residues. Germline assignment: CDR1 SGHDN and CDR2 FVKESK. Germline trimming cut 1 base from V and 4 bases from J; bases unmatched to any gene: 3. This CDR3 reads CASSQGQGPYGYTF. CDR3 bases: TGTGCCAGCAGCCAAGGACAGGGTCCCTATGGCTACACCTTC.